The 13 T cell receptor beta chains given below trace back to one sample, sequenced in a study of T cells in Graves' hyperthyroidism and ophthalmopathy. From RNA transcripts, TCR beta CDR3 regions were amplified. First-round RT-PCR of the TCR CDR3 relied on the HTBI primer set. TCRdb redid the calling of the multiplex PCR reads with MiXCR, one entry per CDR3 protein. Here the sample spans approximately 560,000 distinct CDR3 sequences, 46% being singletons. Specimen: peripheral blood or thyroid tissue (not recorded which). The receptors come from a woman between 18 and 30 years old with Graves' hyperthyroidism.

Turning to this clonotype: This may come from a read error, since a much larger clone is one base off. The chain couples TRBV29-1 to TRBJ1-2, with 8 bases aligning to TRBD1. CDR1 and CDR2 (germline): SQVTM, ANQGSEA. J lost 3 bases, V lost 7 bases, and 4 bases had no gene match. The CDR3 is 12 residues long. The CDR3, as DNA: TGCAGCGCAAAGACAGGGGACTATGGCTACACCTTC. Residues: CSAKTGDYGYTF.

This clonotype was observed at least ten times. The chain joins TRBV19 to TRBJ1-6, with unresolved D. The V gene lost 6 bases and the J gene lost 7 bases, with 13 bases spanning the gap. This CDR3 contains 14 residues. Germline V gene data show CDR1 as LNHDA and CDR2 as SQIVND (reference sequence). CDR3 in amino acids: CASRQMVANSPLHF. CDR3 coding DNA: TGTGCCAGTAGACAGATGGTGGCCAATTCACCCCTCCACTTT.

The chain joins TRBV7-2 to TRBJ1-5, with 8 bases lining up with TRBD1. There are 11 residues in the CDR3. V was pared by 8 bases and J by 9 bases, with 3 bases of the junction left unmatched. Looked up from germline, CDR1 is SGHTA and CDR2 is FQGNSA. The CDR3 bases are TGTGCCAGCGGACAGGGATCGCCCCAGCATTTT. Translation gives CASGQGSPQHF.

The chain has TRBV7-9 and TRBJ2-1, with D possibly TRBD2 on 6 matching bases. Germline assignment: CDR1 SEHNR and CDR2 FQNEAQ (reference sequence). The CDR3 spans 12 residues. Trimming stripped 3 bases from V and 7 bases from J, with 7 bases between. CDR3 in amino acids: CASSFRENEQFF. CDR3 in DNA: TGTGCCAGCAGCTTCCGGGAGAATGAGCAGTTCTTC. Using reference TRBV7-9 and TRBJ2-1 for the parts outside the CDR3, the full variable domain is DTGVSQNPRHKITKRGQNVTFRCDPISEHNRLYWYRQTLGQGPEFLTYFQNEAQLEKSRLLSDRFSAERPKGSFSTLEIQRTEQGDSAMYLCASSFRENEQFFGPGTRLTVL.

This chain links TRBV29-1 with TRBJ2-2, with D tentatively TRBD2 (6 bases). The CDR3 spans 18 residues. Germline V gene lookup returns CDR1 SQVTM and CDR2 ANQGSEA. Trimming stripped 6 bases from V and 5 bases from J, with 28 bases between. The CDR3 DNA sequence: TGCAGCGTGGGGGGTGCCAGTACAGCTCATTCTGAGACCGGGGAGCTGTTTTTT. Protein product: CSVGGASTAHSETGELFF.

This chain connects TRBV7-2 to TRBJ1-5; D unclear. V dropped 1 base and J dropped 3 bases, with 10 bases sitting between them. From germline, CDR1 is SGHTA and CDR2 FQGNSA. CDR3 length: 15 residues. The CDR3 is CASSLGQALNQPQHF. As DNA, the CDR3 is TGTGCCAGCAGCTTAGGGCAGGCTCTCAATCAGCCCCAGCATTTT.

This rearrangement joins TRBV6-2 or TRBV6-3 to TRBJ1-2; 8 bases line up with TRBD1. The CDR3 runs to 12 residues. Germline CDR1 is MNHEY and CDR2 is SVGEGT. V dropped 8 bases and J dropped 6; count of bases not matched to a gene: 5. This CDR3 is CASETGEHGYTF. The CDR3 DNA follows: TGTGCCAGCGAGACAGGGGAACATGGCTACACCTTC.

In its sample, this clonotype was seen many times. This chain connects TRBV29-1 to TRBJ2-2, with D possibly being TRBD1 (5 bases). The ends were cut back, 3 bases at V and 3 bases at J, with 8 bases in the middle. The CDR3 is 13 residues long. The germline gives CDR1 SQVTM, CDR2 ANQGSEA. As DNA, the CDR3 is TGCAGCGTTGAGGGGCAGTACACCGGGGAGCTGTTTTTT. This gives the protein CSVEGQYTGELFF.

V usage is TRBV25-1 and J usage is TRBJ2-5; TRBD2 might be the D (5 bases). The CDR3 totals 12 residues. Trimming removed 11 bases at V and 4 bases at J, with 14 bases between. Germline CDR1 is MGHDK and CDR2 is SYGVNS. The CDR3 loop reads CAVRTEVETQYF. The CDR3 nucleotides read TGTGCCGTCCGGACGGAGGTAGAGACCCAGTACTTC.

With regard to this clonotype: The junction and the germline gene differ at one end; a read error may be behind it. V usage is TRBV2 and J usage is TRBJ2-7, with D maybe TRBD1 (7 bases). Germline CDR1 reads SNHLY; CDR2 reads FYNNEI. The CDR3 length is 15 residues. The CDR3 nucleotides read TGCGCCAGCAGCCAAGCGGTCAGGGGGGTAGGCGAGCAGTACTTC. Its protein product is CASSQAVRGVGEQYF.

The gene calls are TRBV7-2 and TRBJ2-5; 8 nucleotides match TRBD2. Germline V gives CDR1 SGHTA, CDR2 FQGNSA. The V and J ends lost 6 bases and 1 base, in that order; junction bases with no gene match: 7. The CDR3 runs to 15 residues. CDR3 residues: CASSFSSGGQETQYF. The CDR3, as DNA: TGTGCCAGCAGTTTTTCAAGCGGGGGCCAAGAGACCCAGTACTTC.

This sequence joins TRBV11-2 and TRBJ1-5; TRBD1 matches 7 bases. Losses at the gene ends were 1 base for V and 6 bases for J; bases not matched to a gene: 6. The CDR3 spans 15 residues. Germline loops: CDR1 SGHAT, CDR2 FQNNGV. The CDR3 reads CASSLVRGPGQPQHF. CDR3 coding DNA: TGTGCCAGCAGCTTAGTTAGGGGGCCCGGTCAGCCCCAGCATTTT.

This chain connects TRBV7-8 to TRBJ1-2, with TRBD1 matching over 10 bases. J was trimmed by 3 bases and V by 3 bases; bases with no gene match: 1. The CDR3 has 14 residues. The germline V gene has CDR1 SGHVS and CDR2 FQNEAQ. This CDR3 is CASSFDRGHYGYTF. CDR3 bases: TGTGCCAGCAGCTTCGACAGGGGGCACTATGGCTACACCTTC.